This T cell receptor (beta chain) was identified during a study of somatic mutations in cytotoxic T cells in rheumatoid arthritis. Overall study context: Some V beta antibody-stained T-cell populations were flow-sorted at nearly 100% purity, including V beta1+ cells sequenced for TCRB.

Study-level points and caveats: Some patients, about an eighth of the roughly 60, had a largest CD8+ clone that exceeded 20% of CD8+ cells. Unlike healthy controls, rheumatoid arthritis patients had CD8+ clonality that increased with age. Nobody knew which antigens the expanded CD8+ clones targeted.

The assay was immunoSEQ multiplex PCR, and TCRdb's table has in-frame clones only and misses some. The profile shows 15,000 to 20,000 clones, about 80% of them singletons. V lost 3 bases and J lost 4, with 13 bases in between. The CDR3 runs 14 residues. Germline V lookup: CDR1 SGHRS, CDR2 YFSETQ. This clone has only one observation. Its antigen is unidentified. This clonotype originated in a woman aged 45-59 years in good health. The material sequenced was CD8+ T cells sorted from blood. The V call is TRBV5-1, the J call TRBJ1-1, with a possible D match to TRBD1 (5 bases). CDR3 in DNA: TGCGCCAGCAGCTATACAGGCGCGGGCACTGAAGCTTTCTTT. Its translation is CASSYTGAGTEAFF.